These T cell receptor beta chains were read from a single sample in a study of blood T cells in healthy people across ages. Using its own MiXCR run on the 5' RACE reads, TCRdb lists one record per CDR3 protein. This sample has around 800,000 distinct CDR3 sequences, with under 55% found just once. Input material: blood. Every receptor here comes from a man in his 60s in good health. The CDR3 runs from the conserved cysteine through the conserved F or W. Each record gives: D gene, V gene, J gene, clone size, CDR3 protein, CDR3 DNA. A D gene is named only where the DNA matches it firmly. The size entry is marked missing in some rows and otherwise reads once, few, many or a size class.

d_gene: TRBD1
v_gene: TRBV9
j_gene: TRBJ2-7
abundance: NA
CDR3aa: CASSPGGQGYYEQYF
CDR3nt: TGTGCCAGCAGCCCCGGGGGACAGGGGTATTACGAGCAGTACTTC

d_gene: NA
v_gene: TRBV6-5
j_gene: TRBJ2-2
abundance: NA
CDR3aa: CASIRTNTGELFF
CDR3nt: TGTGCCAGCATTAGGACGAACACCGGGGAGCTGTTTTTT

d_gene: TRBD1
v_gene: TRBV7-2
j_gene: TRBJ2-1
abundance: NA
CDR3aa: CASSLGQGHEQFF
CDR3nt: TGTGCCAGCAGCTTAGGACAGGGCCATGAGCAGTTCTTC

d_gene: TRBD1
v_gene: TRBV4-1
j_gene: TRBJ2-4
abundance: once
CDR3aa: CASSQGGQDTNIQYF
CDR3nt: TGCGCCAGCAGCCAGGGCGGACAGGACACAAACATTCAGTACTTC

d_gene: TRBD2
v_gene: TRBV7-2
j_gene: TRBJ2-3
abundance: NA
CDR3aa: CASSLPPGTSGGADTQYF
CDR3nt: TGTGCGAGCAGCTTACCCCCCGGGACTAGCGGGGGGGCAGATACGCAGTATTTT

d_gene: NA
v_gene: TRBV9
j_gene: TRBJ2-6
abundance: NA
CDR3aa: CASSVQKGKANVLTF
CDR3nt: TGTGCCAGCAGCGTACAAAAGGGTAAAGCCAACGTCCTGACTTTC

d_gene: TRBD1
v_gene: TRBV12-3/TRBV12-4
j_gene: TRBJ1-5
abundance: NA
CDR3aa: CASSLGQLNQPQHF
CDR3nt: TGTGCCAGCAGTTTGGGACAGCTCAATCAGCCCCAGCATTTT

d_gene: TRBD2
v_gene: TRBV3-1
j_gene: TRBJ2-5
abundance: NA
CDR3aa: CASSQGLGLAGGQETQYF
CDR3nt: TGTGCCAGCAGCCAAGGCCTCGGGTTAGCGGGGGGACAAGAGACCCAGTACTTC

d_gene: NA
v_gene: TRBV7-9
j_gene: TRBJ1-2
abundance: NA
CDR3aa: CASSPAASLSGYTF
CDR3nt: TGTGCCAGCAGTCCGGCCGCCAGCCTCTCGGGCTACACCTTC

d_gene: TRBD2
v_gene: TRBV10-2
j_gene: TRBJ2-5
abundance: NA
CDR3aa: CASTRAGGNGQYF
CDR3nt: TGCGCCAGCACTAGAGCGGGGGGGAATGGGCAGTACTTC

d_gene: NA
v_gene: TRBV7-6
j_gene: TRBJ2-7
abundance: NA
CDR3aa: CASSPIQVVEYNEQYF
CDR3nt: TGTGCCAGCAGCCCGATACAGGTCGTGGAATACAATGAGCAGTACTTC

d_gene: NA
v_gene: TRBV12-3/TRBV12-4
j_gene: TRBJ1-5
abundance: NA
CDR3aa: CASSSYRGRRGNQPQHF
CDR3nt: TGTGCCAGCAGTTCGTACCGAGGGCGGAGGGGCAATCAGCCCCAGCATTTT

d_gene: NA
v_gene: TRBV29-1
j_gene: TRBJ2-7
abundance: once
CDR3aa: CSVDRSGSYEQYF
CDR3nt: TGCAGCGTTGATAGATCTGGGTCCTACGAGCAGTACTTC

d_gene: TRBD1
v_gene: TRBV28
j_gene: TRBJ1-6
abundance: NA
CDR3aa: CASSPDRDSYNSPLHF
CDR3nt: TGTGCCAGCAGCCCCGACAGGGACTCCTATAATTCACCCCTCCACTTT

d_gene: TRBD1
v_gene: TRBV4-3
j_gene: TRBJ1-1
abundance: many
CDR3aa: CASSQEHRGQGEAFF
CDR3nt: TGCGCCAGCAGCCAAGAGCACAGGGGGCAAGGTGAAGCTTTCTTT

d_gene: NA
v_gene: TRBV20-1
j_gene: TRBJ1-1
abundance: NA
CDR3aa: CSAGTEAFF
CDR3nt: TGCAGTGCCGGGACTGAAGCTTTCTTT

d_gene: NA
v_gene: TRBV4-3
j_gene: TRBJ1-2
abundance: NA
CDR3aa: CASSQEVGSLPINYGYTF
CDR3nt: TGCGCCAGCAGCCAAGAGGTCGGCAGCCTACCGATTAACTATGGCTACACCTTC